This T cell receptor (beta chain) derives from a study of blood T cells in healthy people across ages. Points from the study as a whole: Because donor CMV status was unknown, expanded clonotype changes were possibly confounded.

Then a second PCR, running roughly 7 to 11 cycles, was carried out with a sample-barcoded 5' primer and a J-beta primer mix. A single record per CDR3 protein comes from TCRdb applying MiXCR to the 5' RACE reads. This repertoire shows 1.2 million to 1.5 million distinct CDR3 sequences, roughly 60% found once; its top ten account for approximately 7%. On this clonotype: The target antigen is unknown.

From germline, CDR1 is SGHRS and CDR2 YFSETQ. Trimming took off 4 bases at V and 11 bases at J, with 18 bases between the two ends. This CDR3 has 13 residues. The chain recombines TRBV5-1 with TRBJ1-2; D might be TRBD1 (5 bases). The sequence was obtained from a man aged 18 to 29 in good health. Sequenced material: blood. The CDR3 reads CASSPRGGAEYTF. CDR3 in DNA: TGCGCCAGCAGCCCCCGGGGAGGGGCCGAGTACACCTTC.